This TCR beta chain was sequenced in a study of T cells in Graves' hyperthyroidism and ophthalmopathy. Background on the study: Peripheral blood samples were taken at initial diagnosis, prior to any treatment.

Uncontrolled infection, other autoimmune disease, pregnancy or lactation led to exclusion. J was trimmed by 1 base and V by 7 bases; bases with no gene match: 19. CDR3 length: 20 amino acids. CDR1 MDHEN and CDR2 SYDVKM come from the germline V gene. This clonotype was observed many times. The CDR3 regions of TCR beta were amplified from RNA transcripts. The study used the HTBI primer set for a first-round RT-PCR of the TCR CDR3. From the multiplex PCR reads, TCRdb called clonotypes with MiXCR, one entry per CDR3 protein. The data hold about 590,000 distinct CDR3 sequences, with 14% observed a single time.

The receptor's source is a woman aged 18-29 years with Graves' ophthalmopathy. J is TRBJ2-3 and V is TRBV28, with TRBD2 matching over 11 bases. Specimen: blood. The CDR3 spells CASIQSGTVLAGAGTDTQYF. CDR3 DNA: TGTGCCAGCATCCAATCGGGGACAGTACTAGCGGGGGCGGGCACAGATACGCAGTATTTT.